These 27 T cell receptor beta chains came from one sample sequenced in a study of blood T cell repertoires in COVID-19. Some clones are missing from TCRdb's copy, which holds only in-frame ones; the method was immunoSEQ multiplex PCR. The sample consists of 250,000 to 350,000 clones, around 87% of them appearing once. Input material: peripheral blood. These receptors all come from a woman in her 50s who had recovered from COVID-19.

The chain has TRBV7-9 and TRBJ2-4; 13 positions match TRBD2. This CDR3 region has 18 residues. Germline assignment: CDR1 SEHNR and CDR2 FQNEAQ (reference sequence). V was pared by 11 bases and J by 2 bases, with 15 bases of the junction left unmatched. CDR3 in DNA: TGTGCCGTCAGGGGCGGGACTAGCGGGATTCGTTCCAAAAACATTCAGTACTTC. Amino acids: CAVRGGTSGIRSKNIQYF.

The chain links TRBV6-5 to TRBJ1-5; 7 positions match TRBD1. Losses at the gene ends were 6 bases for V and 2 bases for J; bases not matched to a gene: 4. The CDR3 consists of 14 residues. In germline, CDR1 is MNHEY, CDR2 SVGAGI. CDR3: CASSRDRGNQPQHF. Here the CDR3 DNA reads TGTGCCAGCAGCCGAGACAGGGGCAATCAGCCCCAGCATTTT.

The chain is built from TRBV19 and TRBJ1-1, with TRBD1 as a possible D gene (5 bases). Between the trimmed V and J ends, which lost 6 bases and 11 bases, there was a span of 22 bases. Germline V CDR1 and CDR2: LNHDA, SQIVND (reference sequence). The CDR3 runs 14 residues. CDR3 in amino acids: CASSEGARFGRAFF. CDR3 nucleotides: TGTGCCAGTAGCGAAGGGGCCCGTTTTGGACGGGCTTTCTTT.

The V call is TRBV19, the J call TRBJ1-1; D is unclear. The CDR3 is made up of 13 amino acids. V gave up 10 bases and J gave up 0 bases, with 12 bases separating them. CDR1 and CDR2 from the germline V gene are LNHDA and SQIVND (reference sequence). As DNA, the CDR3 is TGTGCCACCACCCGGGAGATGAACACTGAAGCTTTCTTT. Translating it yields CATTREMNTEAFF.

A single count supports this clone. The V and J genes are TRBV19 and TRBJ2-3; 10 bases fit TRBD2. J gave up 2 bases and V 3 bases, and 8 bases lay outside the gene matches. Germline-derived CDR1 and CDR2 are LNHDA and SQIVND (reference sequence). The CDR3 sequence is 17 residues long. The CDR3 spells CASSMGPLAGNTDTQYF. For the CDR3, the DNA is TGTGCCAGTAGTATGGGGCCACTAGCGGGGAACACAGATACGCAGTATTTT.

The genes are TRBV11-2 and TRBJ1-1; no firm D call. In germline, CDR1 is SGHAT, CDR2 FQNNGV. The CDR3 covers 14 residues. Trimming took off 1 base at V and 4 bases at J, with 10 bases between the two ends. CDR3 DNA sequence: TGTGCCAGCAGCTTAGGTCTCTTGGCCACTGAAGCTTTCTTT. Translation: CASSLGLLATEAFF.

The rearrangement uses TRBV28 and TRBJ2-3; TRBD2 aligns across 9 bases. The V segment lost 4 bases and the J segment 1 base; nucleotides outside the gene matches: 6. This CDR3 is built from 16 residues. Germline assignment: CDR1 MDHEN and CDR2 SYDVKM. CDR3 in DNA: TGTGCCAGCAGTTCCCGCGGGAGGGGGGGCACAGATACGCAGTATTTT. It is translated as CASSSRGRGGTDTQYF.

The chain has TRBV18 and TRBJ1-1; TRBD1 might be the D (6 bases). Germline V CDR1 and CDR2: KGHSH, LQKENI. V lost 4 bases to trimming and J lost 4 bases, with 10 bases between them. The CDR3 has 13 residues. The CDR3 nucleotides are TGTGCCAGCTCACTGAAAGGGGGCACTGAAGCTTTCTTT. Its protein is CASSLKGGTEAFF.

The rearrangement joins TRBV2 to TRBJ1-2, with D uncertain. Looked up from germline, CDR1 is SNHLY and CDR2 is FYNNEI. Trimming removed 1 base at V and 8 bases at J, with 11 bases between. CDR3 length: 13 amino acids. For the CDR3, the DNA is TGTGCCAGCAGTGAAGGTGGGCCCTCCGGCTACACCTTC. Its protein is CASSEGGPSGYTF.

V and J are TRBV11-3 and TRBJ2-5; 11 nucleotides match TRBD2. CDR1 SGHNT and CDR2 YENEEA come from the germline V gene. V was clipped by 5 bases and J by 5 bases; unmatched bases: 10. This CDR3 contains 16 residues. The CDR3 protein is CASSRGLAGGDETQYF. The CDR3 coding sequence is TGTGCCAGCAGCCGCGGTCTAGCGGGGGGCGATGAGACCCAGTACTTC.

The CDR3 here is CASSLRGRTDTQYF. The CDR3 nucleotides read TGTGCCAGCAGCCTTAGAGGGAGAACAGATACGCAGTATTTT. This chain joins TRBV5-8 and TRBJ2-3, with a weak D call TRBD2 (5 bases). In germline, CDR1 is SGHTS, CDR2 YDEGEE. The CDR3 is 14 amino acids. Deletions cut 4 bases from V and 3 bases from J, with 12 bases between.

The rearrangement joins TRBV25-1 to TRBJ2-1, with 9 bases aligning to TRBD2. Trimming removed 8 bases from V and 4 bases from J; junction bases left unmatched: 3. Germline V gene sequence: CDR1 MGHDK, CDR2 SYGVNS. The CDR3 length is 13 residues. This CDR3 is CASSTSGYNEQFF. CDR3 DNA sequence: TGTGCCAGCTCGACTAGCGGTTACAATGAGCAGTTCTTC.

J is TRBJ2-7 and V is TRBV7-2; TRBD2 agrees at 7 bases. J gave up 8 bases and V 5 bases, and 6 bases lay outside the gene matches. The CDR3 runs to 12 residues. Germline V CDR1 and CDR2: SGHTA, FQGNSA. This chain's CDR3 is CASSTSDSKQYF. The CDR3 DNA reads TGTGCCAGCAGCACTAGCGATTCAAAGCAGTACTTC.

The chain recombines TRBV6-5 with TRBJ1-2; 9 bases fit TRBD1. The junction had 4 bases not matched to a gene; V was cut back by 8 bases and J by 6 bases. Looked up from germline, CDR1 is MNHEY and CDR2 is SVGAGI. The CDR3 consists of 12 residues. DNA of the CDR3: TGTGCCAGCTGGGACAGGGCTGATGGCTACACCTTC. Translation: CASWDRADGYTF.

The chain combines TRBV21-1 with TRBJ2-7; the DNA was not used to check the table's D call, TRBD1. TRBV21-1 is a recognized pseudogene. This CDR3 region has 17 residues. The DNA of the CDR3 is TGTGCCAGCAGCAAAGGTGCAAGGCAGGGGGCGAGGGACGAGCAGTACTTC. It translates to CASSKGARQGARDEQYF.

The table lists this clone with a count of one. The chain recombines TRBV28 with TRBJ1-1; tentative D call: TRBD1 (6 bases). Trimming left V 5 bases short and J 5 bases short, with 15 bases between. The CDR3 totals 14 residues. The germline gives CDR1 MDHEN, CDR2 SYDVKM. The CDR3 DNA sequence: TGTGCCAGCAGTATACACAGGGTTTCGACTGAAGCTTTCTTT. Amino acids: CASSIHRVSTEAFF.

This chain links TRBV19 with TRBJ1-2, with D maybe TRBD1 (5 bases). The CDR3 has 14 residues. Germline assignment: CDR1 LNHDA and CDR2 SQIVND (reference sequence). Trimming removed 3 bases at V and 7 bases at J, with 15 bases between. CDR3 DNA: TGTGCCAGTAGTATCCCCGGCAGGGTTCCTGGCTACACCTTC. Amino acid sequence: CASSIPGRVPGYTF.

As for this clone: Because the CDR3's place on the DNA is in doubt, the DNA is left out and the CDR3 is given as listed by TCRdb. This rearrangement joins TRBV4-3 to TRBJ1-2. The CDR3 totals 14 residues, both ends included. Germline V lookup: CDR1 LGHNA, CDR2 YSLEER. The CDR3 sequence is CASSQGVDFRGYTF.

The CDR3 spells CASSLLVSYNEQFF. The CDR3 coding sequence is TGTGCCAGCAGCTTACTAGTTTCCTACAATGAGCAGTTCTTC. The rearrangement joins TRBV7-8 to TRBJ2-1, with D unclear. CDR3 size: 14 residues. V was trimmed by 2 bases and J by 1 base, leaving 6 bases between them. CDR1 SGHVS and CDR2 FQNEAQ come from the germline V gene.

As to this clone: This sample also contains other DNA sequences that code for the same CDR3. The chain has TRBV18 and TRBJ1-2; D possibly corresponds to TRBD1 (5 bases). This CDR3 spans 13 amino acids. The V gene lost 3 bases and the J gene lost 2 bases, with 7 bases spanning the gap. Germline values: CDR1 KGHSH, CDR2 LQKENI. This chain's CDR3 is CASSPSGNYGYTF. Here the CDR3 DNA reads TGTGCCAGCTCACCCTCAGGGAACTATGGCTACACCTTC.

The rearrangement links TRBV27 to TRBJ2-1; 12 bases line up with TRBD2. V lost 2 bases and J lost 9; bases outside the gene matches: 14. The germline V gene has CDR1 MNHEY and CDR2 SMNVEV (reference sequence). The CDR3 covers 18 residues. The CDR3 is CASSLSRLAGGPVSEQFF. DNA of the CDR3: TGTGCCAGCAGTTTAAGTAGGCTAGCGGGAGGGCCCGTCAGTGAGCAGTTCTTC.

V usage is TRBV28 and J usage is TRBJ1-2; 8 bases line up with TRBD1. Germline CDR1 reads MDHEN; CDR2 reads SYDVKM. CDR3 length: 15 residues. Trimming removed 5 bases from V and 8 bases from J; junction bases left unmatched: 13. CDR3 sequence reads: CASSDRDRSSGGYTF. The CDR3 coding sequence is TGTGCCAGCAGTGATCGGGACAGGTCGTCGGGGGGCTACACCTTC.

The CDR3 DNA sequence: TGTGCCACCAGCAGAGATCGGGGGGACGAGTACGGGGCTAACTATGGCTACACCTTC. Residues: CATSRDRGDEYGANYGYTF. The rearrangement uses TRBV15 and TRBJ1-2, with D perhaps matching TRBD1 (5 bases). V was trimmed by 0 bases and J by 0 bases, leaving 20 bases between them. The germline V gene has CDR1 LNHNV and CDR2 YYDKDF (reference sequence). The CDR3 totals 19 residues.

This chain connects TRBV6-5 to TRBJ1-3; the match to TRBD1 covers 7 bases. This CDR3 region has 15 residues. The germline V gene has CDR1 MNHEY and CDR2 SVGAGI. V shed 5 bases and J 0 bases; nucleotides not matched to a gene: 4. The CDR3 spells CASSRTGSSGNTIYF. In nucleotides, the CDR3 is TGTGCCAGCAGTCGGACAGGTTCCTCTGGAAACACCATATATTTT.

The chain uses TRBV6-2 or TRBV6-3 and TRBJ2-7; a weak D match, TRBD1 (6 bases). Germline V gene data show CDR1 as MNHEY and CDR2 as SVGEGT. CDR3 length equals 13 residues. Trimming removed 5 bases at V and 0 bases at J, with 8 bases between. The CDR3 sequence: CASSKDSSYEQYF. The CDR3 coding sequence is TGTGCCAGCAGTAAGGACAGCTCCTACGAGCAGTACTTC.

Details on this clone: One end of the junction fails to match germline, which may point to a read error. The V gene is TRBV15, the J gene TRBJ1-2, with D tentatively TRBD1 (5 bases). The germline V gene has CDR1 LNHNV and CDR2 YYDKDF (reference sequence). The CDR3 is made up of 13 amino acids. The CDR3 here is CATSGDYRNGYTF. CDR3 nucleotide sequence: TGTGCCACCAGCGGAGACTACAGGAATGGCTACACCTTC.

The chain has TRBV12-3 or TRBV12-4 and TRBJ1-2; D unresolved. The CDR3 loop spans 12 amino acids. The V end lost 7 bases, the J end lost 4 bases, and 10 bases lay between the germline ends. The CDR3 is CASMGTAYGYTF. The DNA of the CDR3 is TGTGCCAGCATGGGTACAGCCTATGGCTACACCTTC.